A single sample gave rise to the 29 T cell receptor beta chains below, sequenced in a study of CD8 T cells in ankylosing spondylitis. Via MiXCR, TCRdb re-called the 5' RACE reads, giving one row per CDR3 protein. The sample contains 150,000 to 200,000 distinct CDR3 sequences, 10% to 15% of which appear only once. Sequencing was done on a sample of blood, either unsorted or a sorted T cell fraction (not recorded which). Every receptor here comes from a female donor with ankylosing spondylitis or in good health (not recorded which).

Many counts were recorded for this clonotype. This chain connects TRBV10-3 to TRBJ2-5; no clear D gene. Germline CDR1 and CDR2: ENHRY and SYGVKD. The CDR3 sequence is 12 residues long. Trimming left V 10 bases short and J 5 bases short, with 14 bases between. CDR3 region: CATMGSGETQYF. The CDR3, as DNA: TGTGCCACTATGGGATCTGGGGAGACCCAGTACTTC.

The chain couples TRBV30 to TRBJ2-1, with D uncertain. From germline, CDR1 is GTSNPN and CDR2 SVGIG (reference sequence). This CDR3 spans 15 amino acids. With 1 base removed from V and 0 bases from J, the gap between germline ends came to 10 bases. CDR3 nucleotide sequence: TGTGCCTGGAGTGATGGGTTCAGCTCCTACAATGAGCAGTTCTTC. Translated, it gives CAWSDGFSSYNEQFF.

This clonotype was seen many times. The chain has TRBV29-1 and TRBJ2-7; TRBD1 or TRBD2 may be the D gene (5 bases each). V lost 3 bases, J lost 3 bases, and 15 bases lay in between. There are 14 residues in the CDR3. The V gene's germline CDR1 is SQVTM and CDR2 ANQGSEA. CDR3 amino acids: CSVEGDGMDYEQYF. The CDR3 DNA follows: TGCAGCGTTGAGGGGGACGGAATGGACTACGAGCAGTACTTC.

This clonotype was detected many times. The J gene is TRBJ2-1, the V gene TRBV19, with 9 positions matching TRBD1. CDR3 length: 16 amino acids. CDR1 is LNHDA and CDR2 is SQIVND in the germline V gene (reference sequence). V was pared by 7 bases and J by 12 bases, with 19 bases of the junction left unmatched. CDR3 nucleotide sequence: TGTGCCAGTACCCTGAGATCCGGGACAGGGACTTATGGGCAGTTCTTC. The encoded protein is CASTLRSGTGTYGQFF.

This clonotype appeared many times. The rearrangement uses TRBV2 and TRBJ1-2; 8 bases are shared with TRBD1. CDR3 size: 12 residues. Trimming at V came to 7 bases and at J to 6 bases, leaving 4 bases not matched to a gene. The V gene's germline CDR1 is SNHLY and CDR2 FYNNEI. Here the CDR3 DNA reads TGTGCCAGCACTGTGACAGGGGATGGCTACACCTTC. This gives the protein CASTVTGDGYTF.

This clonotype was seen at least ten times. The V gene is TRBV29-1, the J gene TRBJ2-7; D possibly uses TRBD1 or TRBD2 (5 bases each). CDR1 is SQVTM, CDR2 ANQGSEA, per germline. The CDR3 loop spans 13 amino acids. Trimming removed 6 bases from V and 2 bases from J, with 14 bases in between. This CDR3 is CSVLRDHTYEQYF. CDR3 DNA sequence: TGCAGCGTCCTCCGGGACCACACCTACGAGCAGTACTTC.

This clonotype came up many times. CDR3 in DNA: TGTGCCAGCAGGGGTAGCGGGAGGGCCTTCTACGAGCAGTACTTC. It specifies CASRGSGRAFYEQYF. J is TRBJ2-7 and V is TRBV12-3 or TRBV12-4; 11 positions agree with TRBD2. This CDR3 has 15 amino acids. V shed 6 bases and J 3 bases; nucleotides not matched to a gene: 7.

In its sample, this clonotype was seen many times. The DNA for the CDR3 is TGTGCCAGCGGTAGGGCTGAAGCTTTCTTT. This sequence encodes CASGRAEAFF. The rearrangement joins TRBV12-3 or TRBV12-4 to TRBJ1-1; D ambiguous. The CDR3 spans 10 residues. Deletions cut 8 bases from V and 6 bases from J, with 7 bases between.

This clonotype was counted between two and nine times. The chain couples TRBV5-4 to TRBJ1-2, with 8 nucleotides matching TRBD1. The CDR3 is 15 residues long. V trimming: 4 bases; J trimming: 3 bases; junction bases outside the gene matches: 8. The germline CDR1 and CDR2 sequences are SGHNT and YYREEE (reference sequence). The CDR3 region is CASSKAGTGHYGYTF. For the CDR3, the DNA is TGTGCCAGCAGCAAGGCCGGGACAGGCCACTATGGCTACACCTTC.

This CDR3 reads CASRWAREGHTDTQYF. CDR3 DNA: TGTGCAAGTCGCTGGGCGCGGGAGGGCCACACAGATACGCAGTATTTT. The chain links TRBV12-2 to TRBJ2-3; no DNA check was done on the table's D call, TRBD2. TRBV12-2 is a known pseudogene. This CDR3 contains 16 residues.

Worth noting for this clonotype: A much larger clone lies one base from this, so it may be a read error. The chain uses TRBV6-5 and TRBJ2-7, with D unclear. The germline gives CDR1 MNHEY, CDR2 SVGAGI. The CDR3 consists of 17 residues. The CDR3: CVSSLSRLGGSSYEQYF. The CDR3 nucleotides read TGTGTCAGCAGTTTAAGTAGGCTGGGCGGTAGCTCCTACGAGCAGTACTTC.

This clonotype has a count of ten or more. V usage is TRBV7-8 and J usage is TRBJ1-1; a possible D gene is TRBD1 (5 bases). From germline, CDR1 is SGHVS and CDR2 FQNEAQ. V was clipped by 8 bases and J by 6 bases, with 16 bases between them. The CDR3 spans 13 residues. Written as DNA, the CDR3 is TGTGCCAGCTCTCGGGGGAGCCGGCCTGAAGCTTTCTTT. This gives the protein CASSRGSRPEAFF. Full variable domain (rest looked up from reference TRBV7-8 and TRBJ1-1): GAGVSQSPRYKVAKRGQDVALRCDPISGHVSLFWYQQALGQGPEFLTYFQNEAQLDKSGLPSDRFFAERPEGSVSTLKIQRTQQEDSAVYLCASSRGSRPEAFFGQGTRLTVV.

This clonotype has at least ten counts. This chain joins TRBV5-1 and TRBJ1-1, with D perhaps matching TRBD1 (6 bases). Germline V gives CDR1 SGHRS, CDR2 YFSETQ. Trimming pared 4 bases from V and 10 bases from J, leaving 23 bases between. The CDR3 is 15 amino acids. This CDR3 is CASSQDRQGGIGAFF. CDR3 DNA sequence: TGCGCCAGCAGCCAGGACAGACAAGGCGGGATAGGAGCTTTCTTT. Using reference TRBV5-1 and TRBJ1-1 for the parts outside the CDR3, the full variable domain is KAGVTQTPRYLIKTRGQQVTLSCSPISGHRSVSWYQQTPGQGLQFLFEYFSETQRNKGNFPGRFSGRQFSNSRSEMNVSTLELGDSALYLCASSQDRQGGIGAFFGQGTRLTVV.

In its sample, this clonotype was seen a few times. The CDR3 coding sequence is TGTGCCAGCAGAGCATCAATAGGACGGGACGAGCAGTACTTC. Protein product: CASRASIGRDEQYF. The chain has TRBV6-1 and TRBJ2-7; D remains ambiguous. The CDR3 covers 14 residues. V lost 6 bases, J lost 5 bases, and 17 bases lay in between. The V gene's germline CDR1 is MNHNS and CDR2 SASEGT.

This clonotype was seen at least ten times. The chain combines TRBV11-2 with TRBJ2-1, with D uncertain. CDR1 and CDR2 from the germline V gene are SGHAT and FQNNGV. The CDR3 spans 14 residues. The V gene lost 1 base and the J gene lost 4 bases, with 8 bases spanning the gap. The CDR3 sequence is CASSLGVGYNEQFF. The DNA for the CDR3 is TGTGCCAGCAGCTTAGGAGTTGGGTACAATGAGCAGTTCTTC.

This clonotype was seen ten or more times. V and J are TRBV25-1 and TRBJ2-1; 7 bases are a match to TRBD2. This CDR3 region has 14 residues. Germline V lookup: CDR1 MGHDK, CDR2 SYGVNS. The J segment lost 11 bases and the V segment lost 1 base, leaving 8 bases of the junction unmatched. The chain's CDR3 is CASSESGGSRKQFF. CDR3 coding DNA: TGTGCCAGCAGTGAATCAGGCGGGAGTCGTAAGCAGTTCTTC.

This clonotype was counted a few times. The gene calls are TRBV27 and TRBJ1-5, with D perhaps matching TRBD1 (6 bases). This CDR3 has 15 amino acids. Germline lookup yields CDR1 MNHEY and CDR2 SMNVEV (reference sequence). V lost 2 bases and J lost 0, with 8 bases in between. CDR3: CASSLNRVSNQPQHF. The CDR3 DNA is TGTGCCAGCAGTTTAAACAGGGTTAGCAATCAGCCCCAGCATTTT.

This clonotype was counted many times. The chain links TRBV7-2 to TRBJ2-4; D possibly matches TRBD1 or TRBD2 (5 bases each). The ends were cut back, 5 bases at V and 0 bases at J, with 17 bases in the middle. The germline V gene has CDR1 SGHTA and CDR2 FQGNSA. The CDR3 consists of 17 residues. The CDR3 spells CASSAFGARLAKNIQYF. CDR3 in DNA: TGTGCCAGCAGCGCCTTCGGGGCTCGGTTAGCCAAAAACATTCAGTACTTC.

This clonotype has ten or more counts. The chain employs TRBV3-1 and TRBJ2-7; no clear D. The CDR3 runs to 15 residues. Germline V CDR1 and CDR2: LGHDT, YNNKEL (reference sequence). The V end was cut by 0 bases, the J end by 0 bases, with 9 bases between. CDR3 nucleotides: TGTGCCAGCAGCCAAGATCTCCGATTCTCCTACGAGCAGTACTTC. Protein product: CASSQDLRFSYEQYF.

This clonotype has more than one count but fewer than ten. This chain uses TRBV20-1 with TRBJ2-7; 8 bases fit TRBD2. The germline gives CDR1 DFQATT, CDR2 SNEGSKA (reference sequence). Unmatched junction bases numbered 4, after V lost 1 base and J lost 5 bases. The CDR3 covers 13 residues. The CDR3 sequence: CSARGLREDEQYF. The CDR3 DNA reads TGCAGTGCTAGAGGTCTGCGGGAGGACGAGCAGTACTTC.

This clonotype was found a few times. The chain employs TRBV4-1 and TRBJ1-2; no firm D call. Between the trimmed V and J ends, which lost 0 bases and 6 bases, there was a span of 11 bases. There are 14 residues in the CDR3. Germline assignment: CDR1 MGHRA and CDR2 YSYEKL. In DNA form, the CDR3 reads TGCGCCAGCAGCCAAGATAAACCGACGAATGGCTACACCTTC. Amino acid sequence: CASSQDKPTNGYTF.

This clonotype was seen ten or more times. The V gene is TRBV2, the J gene TRBJ1-2; tentative D call: TRBD1 (6 bases). Trimming cost V 6 bases and J 1 base, with 15 bases left between them. The CDR3 has 15 residues. In germline, CDR1 is SNHLY, CDR2 FYNNEI. Here the CDR3 reads CASSGTQHFNYGYTF. CDR3 DNA: TGTGCCAGCAGCGGGACACAGCATTTTAACTATGGCTACACCTTC.

The chain combines TRBV3-1 with TRBJ1-1; maybe TRBD1 (5 bases). Germline assignment: CDR1 LGHDT and CDR2 YNNKEL (reference sequence). The CDR3 extends over 14 amino acids. Trimming left V 1 base short and J 7 bases short, with 13 bases between. The CDR3 sequence: CASSQGDLLREAFF. CDR3 DNA sequence: TGTGCCAGCAGCCAAGGGGACTTACTGCGTGAAGCTTTCTTT.

This clonotype turned up a few times. The gene calls are TRBV13 and TRBJ1-2; 7 nucleotides line up with TRBD1. CDR1 and CDR2 (germline): PRHDT, FYEKMQ (reference sequence). The CDR3 totals 14 residues. The J segment lost 4 bases and the V segment lost 7 bases, leaving 9 bases of the junction unmatched. The CDR3 DNA follows: TGTGCCAGCATTCGACAGGGAAACGTCTATGGCTACACCTTC. Translating it yields CASIRQGNVYGYTF.

This clonotype was counted ten times or more. V is TRBV20-1 and J is TRBJ2-7; the D is unclear. Trimming removed 4 bases from V and 2 bases from J, with 15 bases in between. The CDR3 spans 14 residues. The germline V gene has CDR1 DFQATT and CDR2 SNEGSKA (reference sequence). The CDR3 loop reads CSAKDPIGAYEQYF. The CDR3 region has the DNA TGCAGTGCTAAGGACCCCATTGGGGCCTACGAGCAGTACTTC.

Remarks on this clonotype: This could be a read error, since a much larger clone is one nucleotide away. The chain has TRBV10-3 and TRBJ2-7; a weak D match, TRBD1 (5 bases). The V gene's germline CDR1 is ENHRY and CDR2 SYGVKD. There are 15 residues in the CDR3. V lost 5 bases and J 0 bases, leaving 14 bases between the germline ends. CDR3 DNA: TGTGCCATCAGTATGGGGCAGGGCAGCTCCTACGAGCAGTACTTC. Its protein is CAISMGQGSSYEQYF.

There are many counts of this clonotype. The rearrangement uses TRBV28 and TRBJ2-1, with 9 bases identical to TRBD2. V trimming: 6 bases; J trimming: 8 bases; junction bases outside the gene matches: 14. Per the germline V gene, CDR1 is MDHEN and CDR2 is SYDVKM. This CDR3 has 16 residues. CDR3 in amino acids: CASSPWREGLVDEQFF. The CDR3 DNA follows: TGTGCCAGCAGCCCGTGGCGGGAGGGTTTAGTGGATGAGCAGTTCTTC.

The chain carries TRBV4-3 and TRBJ2-1; maybe TRBD2 (6 bases). Looked up from germline, CDR1 is LGHNA and CDR2 is YSLEER. This CDR3 spans 15 amino acids. V was clipped by 0 bases and J by 8 bases, with 14 bases between them. DNA for the CDR3: TGCGCCAGCAGCCAAGATTCTCCCGGGGGTTATGAGCAGTTCTTC. It yields the protein CASSQDSPGGYEQFF.

This clonotype was counted a few times. This chain uses TRBV7-9 with TRBJ2-7; perhaps TRBD2 as D (6 bases). Trimming stripped 5 bases from V and 0 bases from J, with 20 bases between. There are 17 residues in the CDR3. Germline V gene lookup returns CDR1 SEHNR and CDR2 FQNEAQ (reference sequence). The CDR3 loop is CASSPRGAAGISYEQYF. The CDR3 nucleotides are TGTGCCAGCAGCCCTCGGGGCGCGGCGGGGATCTCCTACGAGCAGTACTTC.